This T cell receptor (beta chain) derives from a study of T cells after yellow fever vaccination (dated by TCRdb to 2018 to 2020). Turning to the overall study: Libraries from fractions with low cell numbers were prepared with the SMART-Seq v4 Ultra Low Input RNA kit. To follow T-cell clones before and after both primary and booster YFV17D yellow fever vaccination, bulk TCR alpha and beta repertoires underwent longitudinal sequencing. The cohort comprised two healthy male donors, one aged 18 to 29 and one aged 30 to 39 years. Bulk PBMC replicates and cell subsets were isolated from blood drawn at multiple timepoints before and after both primary and secondary immunization. Overall study results and their limits: Because the study included only two donors, the extent to which the findings can be generalized is limited. Computational filtering was required because FACS-sorted repertoires could contain abundant contaminating clonotypes from the bulk population. Compared with the primary T-cell response, the secondary T-cell response was weaker but faster, peaking on day 5 rather than day 15. Most clones expanded after primary vaccination (approximately 97% of CD4 and approximately 90% of CD8) were re-detected after the booster, suggesting that broad memory maintenance occurred. A small share of clonotypes occurred in both CD4 and CD8 compartments, likely arising from convergent recombination.

The treatment or condition tag for this specimen amounts to: live attenuated yellow fever vaccine strain. At each blood-draw timepoint, two biological replicates of bulk PBMCs were obtained. PBMCs were isolated from peripheral blood using a standard Ficoll-Paque protocol. TriZol was used to extract RNA from bulk PBMCs, from CD4 and CD8 fractions, and from dextramer-positive and dextramer-negative fractions. As for this clonotype: Its antigen is still unknown. No base-level quality is on record; no much larger clone is a single base apart.

Sequencing relied on an Illumina NovaSeq 6000. Synthesis of TCR cDNA relied on 5'RACE template switching, a step that introduced a universal primer site along with unique molecular identifiers. Priming for cDNA synthesis came from both the TCR alpha and TCR beta constant segments. Library amplification used two PCR steps, and the second PCR step added sample barcodes and sequencing adapters. Sequencing of libraries was done on Illumina HiSeq 2500 (2x100 bp) or NovaSeq (2x150 bp). On the authors' methods: Demultiplexing of reads and collapsing into UMI consensus sequences were performed with MIGEC, and V(D)J alignment was carried out with MiXCR. Using edgeR on replicate PBMC samples, clonotypes were called vaccine-responding if FDR was below 0.01 and the log2 fold change was above 5 up to day 15. Each bulk clonotype received a CD4 or CD8 identity based on whether the sequenced CD4 or CD8 repertoire contained that clonotype at higher abundance. Through fastp at Q25 and MiXCR, TCRdb rebuilt clones from the public reads, retaining in-frame beta chains. For every CDR3 protein sequence, its rows merge into one entry that carries the most common genes and DNA. The authors' filters were not applied to this entry. Within this sample are roughly 400,000 distinct CDR3 sequences, with around 20% of them counted one time only. The top ten hold roughly a sixth of the sample.

The CDR1 and CDR2 encoded by the germline V gene are SGHTA and FQGNSA. The trim is 0 bases for V and 4 bases for J, with a gap of 10 bases between the germline ends. The CDR3 goes from the cysteine to the phenylalanine over 14 residues. Only the CDR3 part of the read is kept: 42 bases, read in frame from the first base. The sequence was collected from a man aged 18 to 30 who received the YFV17D yellow fever vaccine. The sample here was PBMCs, taken before the yellow fever booster vaccination. The rearrangement joined TRBV7-2 to TRBJ2-7; the D gene is unclear. The CDR3 in this case is CASSLAVSNYEQYF. The nucleotide sequence is given as TGTGCCAGCAGCTTAGCTGTGTCCAATTACGAGCAGTACTTC. The CDR3 plus the reference TRBV7-2 and TRBJ2-7 genes for the other parts give the full variable domain: GAGVSQSPSNKVTEKGKDVELRCDPISGHTALYWYRQSLGQGLEFLIYFQGNSAPDKSGLPSDRFSAERTGGSVSTLTIQRTQQEDSAVYLCASSLAVSNYEQYFGPGTRLTVT.